A selection of T cell receptor beta chains follows, all from one sample in a study of T cells in Graves' hyperthyroidism and ophthalmopathy. TCRdb ran MiXCR on the multiplex PCR reads and lists one entry per CDR3 protein. This sample has approximately 260,000 distinct CDR3 sequences, with 13% to 15% found just once. Sequencing input: blood. The source is a woman in her fifties or sixties with Graves' hyperthyroidism that later progressed to Graves' ophthalmopathy. The CDR3 runs from the conserved cysteine through the conserved F or W. The D gene is left open where the match is weak. Rows may omit the clone size; those that give it use once, few, many or a size class.

V gene	clone size	J gene	D gene	CDR3 DNA	CDR3 protein
TRBV7-3	many	TRBJ2-2	.	TGTGCCAGCAGCCAAGGTGCGAACACCGGGGAGCTGTTTTTT	CASSQGANTGELFF
TRBV11-2	.	TRBJ2-3	TRBD2	TGTGCCAGCAGCTTAGAGGCTAGCGGAAGCACAGATACGCAGTATTTT	CASSLEASGSTDTQYF
TRBV7-8	many	TRBJ2-1	.	TGTGCCAGCAGCTTAGCGAGGGCTAGAGTTAATGAGCAGTTCTTC	CASSLARARVNEQFF
TRBV14	many	TRBJ2-4	.	TGTGCCAGCCGCCGGGAAGGGGCCGAGAACATTCAGTACTTC	CASRREGAENIQYF
TRBV20-1	few	TRBJ1-1	.	TGCAGTGCCACGACAAGACCTGAAGCTTTCTTT	CSATTRPEAFF
TRBV6-1	many	TRBJ1-2	.	TGTGCCAGCAGTTATCTTGTGACTCGAAGCGATGGCTACACCTTC	CASSYLVTRSDGYTF
TRBV6-2/TRBV6-3	many	TRBJ1-1	.	TGTGCCAGCAGTTACAGGGCGGGTACTGAAGCTTTCTTT	CASSYRAGTEAFF
TRBV4-2	.	TRBJ2-1	.	TGTGCCAGCAGCCAACTCCCGTTTGAGCAGTTCTTC	CASSQLPFEQFF
TRBV7-3	many	TRBJ1-6	TRBD1	TGTGCCAGCAGCTTAAGGGACAGAGAGTCACCCCTCCACTTT	CASSLRDRESPLHF
TRBV28	many	TRBJ1-1	.	TGTGCCAGCAGTTTCGCAGTCGGGAACACTGAAGCTTTCTTT	CASSFAVGNTEAFF
TRBV11-2	many	TRBJ2-1	.	TGTGCCAGCAGCCACGGTGAGTTGGGGCAGTTCTTC	CASSHGELGQFF
TRBV29-1	many	TRBJ2-1	TRBD1	TGCAGCACCCGGGACAGGAGCTCCTACAATGAGCAGTTCTTC	CSTRDRSSYNEQFF
TRBV11-2	many	TRBJ1-1	.	TGTGCCAGCAGCTACCTCTTGCCCCAGGAAGGCAGGGATTACCTGAACACTGAAGCTTTCTTT	CASSYLLPQEGRDYLNTEAFF
TRBV28	many	TRBJ2-7	.	TGTGCCAGCAGCACTCGATGGGGAGACTACGAGCAGTACTTC	CASSTRWGDYEQYF
TRBV18	few	TRBJ1-4	TRBD1	TGTGCCAGCTCACCAACCGGGTTACAGGGGTTAGCTGAAAAACTGTTTTTT	CASSPTGLQGLAEKLFF
TRBV20-1	many	TRBJ2-3	.	TGCAGTGCAACTACGGCGGCTACGCAGTATTTT	CSATTAATQYF
TRBV6-1	many	TRBJ2-5	TRBD2	TGTGCCGAGCGGGGCGGGTTCGGCGGGTCAGAGACCCAGTACTTC	CAERGGFGGSETQYF
TRBV29-1	.	TRBJ1-1	.	TGCAGCGTGGTCCGGGGGGCTGAAGCTTTCTTT	CSVVRGAEAFF
TRBV5-1	.	TRBJ1-2	.	TGCGCCAGCAGCTTGGACGGGGGGAAGGACTATGGCTACACCTTC	CASSLDGGKDYGYTF
TRBV20-1	many	TRBJ2-7	TRBD2	TGCAGTGCTACCTTAGCACGGGAGGCAGAATTCGAGCAGTACTTC	CSATLAREAEFEQYF
TRBV12-3/TRBV12-4	many	TRBJ1-5	.	TGTGCCAGCAGTCTTTTTGCAGGGACCAATCAGCCCCAGCATTTT	CASSLFAGTNQPQHF
TRBV24-1	many	TRBJ2-3	.	TGTGCCACCAGTGACCCGGGGACTGGGAGCACAGATACGCAGTATTTT	CATSDPGTGSTDTQYF
TRBV20-1	many	TRBJ2-7	.	TGCAGTGCTCCCAGAGGGCGGACCTTGGGAGAGCAGTACTTC	CSAPRGRTLGEQYF
TRBV7-9	many	TRBJ2-1	.	TGTGCCAGCAGCTCCAGGCGTGTCCGACCCTACAATGAGCAGTTCTTC	CASSSRRVRPYNEQFF
TRBV7-6	many	TRBJ2-1	.	TGTGCCAGCAGCTTGATCGCGAATGAGCAGTTCTTC	CASSLIANEQFF
TRBV5-1	many	TRBJ2-7	TRBD1	TGCGCCAGCAGCTTGGCCCCCGGGACAGACTACGAGCAGTACTTC	CASSLAPGTDYEQYF
TRBV29-1	many	TRBJ2-3	.	TGCAGCGCCGATGCAGAGTACACAGATACGCAGTATTTT	CSADAEYTDTQYF
TRBV10-1	.	TRBJ2-3	TRBD2	TGCGCCAGCAGTCCCGGGACTAGCGGCGATCAAAGCACAGATACGCAGTATTTT	CASSPGTSGDQSTDTQYF
TRBV6-1	many	TRBJ1-4	.	TGTGCCAGCAGTTACGGTCCCGCCGTGAATGAAAAACTGTTTTTT	CASSYGPAVNEKLFF
TRBV9	.	TRBJ1-1	.	TGTGCCAGCAGCCTAGGACAGTTAACGGACACTGAAGCTTTCTTT	CASSLGQLTDTEAFF
TRBV2	many	TRBJ1-1	.	TGTGCCAGCACACGGGACGGAGTCACTGAAGCTTTCTTT	CASTRDGVTEAFF
TRBV20-1	.	TRBJ1-2	.	TGCAGTGCAAGACTGGGCATAGCACCTGATGGCTACACCTTC	CSARLGIAPDGYTF
TRBV11-2	many	TRBJ2-1	.	TGTGCCAGCAGCTTAAGACTTTACAATGAGCAGTTCTTC	CASSLRLYNEQFF
TRBV3-1	many	TRBJ2-1	.	TGTGCCAGCAGCCAAGTGTTGGCTAGCATCAACAATGAGCAGTTCTTC	CASSQVLASINNEQFF
TRBV2	many	TRBJ2-1	.	TGTGCCAGCAGTGCAGGGGTACAGTTCTTC	CASSAGVQFF
TRBV5-1	many	TRBJ2-3	.	TGCGCCAGCAGCATTAGCCGCCTGGGGGATACGCAGTATTTT	CASSISRLGDTQYF
TRBV2	many	TRBJ2-1	TRBD1	TGTGCCAGCAGTGAAGGGACAGGGTGGTATGAGCAGTTCTTC	CASSEGTGWYEQFF
TRBV6-2/TRBV6-3	.	TRBJ2-1	TRBD2	TGTGCCAGCGGACCGGGACTAGCGGGAGGGGGTGAGTTCTTC	CASGPGLAGGGEFF
TRBV5-4	few	TRBJ1-2	TRBD1	TGTGCCAGCAGCGGATCAGGGGGCGCGAGCTATGGCTACACCTTC	CASSGSGGASYGYTF
TRBV28	.	TRBJ2-5	TRBD2	TGTGCCAGCAGTTCCTCTAGCGGGAGGGCCACGGCAGAGACCCAGTACTTC	CASSSSSGRATAETQYF
TRBV6-2/TRBV6-3	many	TRBJ2-3	TRBD2	TGTGCCAGCAGTTACTCGGCTAGCGGAGGGGTAGATACGCAGTATTTT	CASSYSASGGVDTQYF
TRBV9	.	TRBJ1-3	.	TGTGCCAGCAGCGTGTTACCGGGGAACACCATATATTTT	CASSVLPGNTIYF
TRBV9	many	TRBJ2-1	.	TGTGCCAGCAGCCCCCGCGGTGAGGGACACCAGACCTACAATGAGCAGTTCTTC	CASSPRGEGHQTYNEQFF
TRBV27	many	TRBJ2-7	TRBD1	TGTGCCAGCAGTTTAATAGGCAGGGGGTACGAGCAGTACTTC	CASSLIGRGYEQYF
TRBV27	many	TRBJ2-3	.	TGTGCCAGCAGTATATCAATCCGGGATACGCAGTATTTT	CASSISIRDTQYF
TRBV6-1	many	TRBJ2-7	TRBD1	TGTGCCACCGCAGGGGACAGGGGCGCCTACGAGCAGTACTTC	CATAGDRGAYEQYF
TRBV10-2	.	TRBJ1-5	.	TGCGCCAGCAGTGACAGGTCAGCTAATCAGCCCCAGCATTTT	CASSDRSANQPQHF
TRBV4-1	few	TRBJ2-5	.	TGCGCCAGCAGCCAAGACCGTCCCGGGAATGGTGAGACCCAGTACTTC	CASSQDRPGNGETQYF
TRBV10-1	many	TRBJ2-1	.	TGCGCCAGCAGTGAGCAACAGGCCCCCTACAATGAGCAGTTCTTC	CASSEQQAPYNEQFF
TRBV6-1	many	TRBJ2-1	.	TGTGCCAGCAGACCAATTACCGGACAGAGCTCCTACAATGAGCAGTTCTTC	CASRPITGQSSYNEQFF
TRBV5-1	.	TRBJ2-2	.	TGCGCCAGCAGCTTGACTCTCGGCACCGGGGAGCTGTTTTTT	CASSLTLGTGELFF
TRBV12-3/TRBV12-4	.	TRBJ2-2	.	TGTGCCAGCAGTTTCGGTAGGGGGAAGCCGAACACCGGGGAGCTGTTTTTT	CASSFGRGKPNTGELFF
TRBV2	many	TRBJ2-5	.	TGTGCCAGCAGTGTCCCCGTCGGAGGGAGGCAAGAGACCCAGTACTTC	CASSVPVGGRQETQYF
TRBV27	many	TRBJ2-3	TRBD1	TGTGCCAGCAGTTTACGGCGACAGGGAAGAGATACGCAGTATTTT	CASSLRRQGRDTQYF
TRBV20-1	many	TRBJ2-1	.	TGCAGTGCTAGAGCTACCGGGGCCTACAATGAGCAGTTCTTC	CSARATGAYNEQFF